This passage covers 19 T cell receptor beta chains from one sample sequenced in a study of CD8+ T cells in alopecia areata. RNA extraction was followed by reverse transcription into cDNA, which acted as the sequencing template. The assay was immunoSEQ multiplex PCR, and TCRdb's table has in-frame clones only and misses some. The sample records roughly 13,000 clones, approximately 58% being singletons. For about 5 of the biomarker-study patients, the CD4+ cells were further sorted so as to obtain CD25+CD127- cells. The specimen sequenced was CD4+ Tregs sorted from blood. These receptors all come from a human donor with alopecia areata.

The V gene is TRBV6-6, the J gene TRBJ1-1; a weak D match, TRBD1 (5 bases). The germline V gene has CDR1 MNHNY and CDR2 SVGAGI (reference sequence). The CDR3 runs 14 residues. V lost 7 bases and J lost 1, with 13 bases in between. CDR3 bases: TGTGCCAGCATTAGGGGATCGTCGAACACTGAAGCTTTCTTT. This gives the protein CASIRGSSNTEAFF.

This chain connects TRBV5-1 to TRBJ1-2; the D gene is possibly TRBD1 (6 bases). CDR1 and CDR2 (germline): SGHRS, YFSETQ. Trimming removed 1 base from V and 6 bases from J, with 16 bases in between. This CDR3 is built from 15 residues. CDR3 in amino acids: CASSLNRDIDDGYTF. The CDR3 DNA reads TGCGCCAGCAGCTTGAACCGGGACATAGATGATGGCTACACCTTC.

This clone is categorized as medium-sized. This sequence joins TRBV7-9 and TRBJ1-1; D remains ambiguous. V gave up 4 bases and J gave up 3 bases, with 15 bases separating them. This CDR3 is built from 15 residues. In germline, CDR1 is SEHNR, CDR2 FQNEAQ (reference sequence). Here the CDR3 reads CASSSWSSGDTEAFF. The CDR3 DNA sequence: TGTGCCAGCAGCTCTTGGTCTTCTGGGGACACTGAAGCTTTCTTT.

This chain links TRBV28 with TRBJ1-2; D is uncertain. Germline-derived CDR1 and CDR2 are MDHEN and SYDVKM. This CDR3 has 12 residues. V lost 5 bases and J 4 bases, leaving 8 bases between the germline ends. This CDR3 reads CASSPSSYGYTF. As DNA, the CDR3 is TGTGCCAGCAGTCCAAGTAGCTATGGCTACACCTTC.

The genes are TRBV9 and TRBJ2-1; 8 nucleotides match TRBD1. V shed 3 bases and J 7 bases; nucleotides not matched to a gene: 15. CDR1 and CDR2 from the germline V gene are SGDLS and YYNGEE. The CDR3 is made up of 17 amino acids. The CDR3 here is CASSAHRKDRATNEQFF. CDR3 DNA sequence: TGTGCCAGCAGCGCCCATCGTAAGGACAGGGCTACGAATGAGCAGTTCTTC.

The CDR3: CASSGNYEQYF. CDR3 DNA sequence: TGTGCCAGCAGTGGTAACTACGAGCAGTACTTC. The chain links TRBV6-5 to TRBJ2-7; D not certain. The CDR3 length is 11 residues. Trimming stripped 5 bases from V and 3 bases from J, with 5 bases between. The germline V gene encodes CDR1 MNHEY and CDR2 SVGAGI.

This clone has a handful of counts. This chain's CDR3 is CASSSTGDNGYTF. The CDR3 nucleotides read TGTGCCAGCAGCTCGACAGGGGACAATGGCTACACCTTC. This chain uses TRBV2 with TRBJ1-2; TRBD1 agrees at 8 bases. Losses at the gene ends were 6 bases for V and 6 bases for J; bases not matched to a gene: 6. The CDR3 extends over 13 amino acids. CDR1 is SNHLY and CDR2 is FYNNEI in the germline V gene.

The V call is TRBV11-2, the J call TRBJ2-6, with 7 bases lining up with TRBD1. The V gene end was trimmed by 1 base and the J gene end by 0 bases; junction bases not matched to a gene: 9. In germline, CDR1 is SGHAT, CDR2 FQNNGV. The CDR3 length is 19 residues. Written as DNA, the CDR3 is TGTGCCAGCAGCTTAGGGCCCGTAAACAGGGGCTCTGGGGCCAACGTCCTGACTTTC. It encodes CASSLGPVNRGSGANVLTF. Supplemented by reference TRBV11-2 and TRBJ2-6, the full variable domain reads EAGVAQSPRYKIIEKRQSVAFWCNPISGHATLYWYQQILGQGPKLLIQFQNNGVVDDSQLPKDRFSAERLKGVDSTLKIQPAKLEDSAVYLCASSLGPVNRGSGANVLTFGAGSRLTVL.

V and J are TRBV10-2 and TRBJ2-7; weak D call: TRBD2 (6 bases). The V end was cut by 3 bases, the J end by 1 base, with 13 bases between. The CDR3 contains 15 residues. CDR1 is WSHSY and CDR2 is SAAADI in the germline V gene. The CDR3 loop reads CASSDIRTTSYEQYF. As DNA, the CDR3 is TGCGCCAGCAGTGACATACGGACTACGTCCTACGAGCAGTACTTC.

Here the CDR3 reads CASSLRRTSGATGELFF. Here the CDR3 DNA reads TGTGCCAGCAGCTTACGTCGGACTAGCGGAGCCACCGGGGAGCTGTTTTTT. This chain uses TRBV7-3 with TRBJ2-2; TRBD2 matches 10 bases. Germline V gene sequence: CDR1 SGHTA, CDR2 FQGTGA. The CDR3 has 17 residues. Germline trimming cut 2 bases from V and 4 bases from J; bases unmatched to any gene: 7.

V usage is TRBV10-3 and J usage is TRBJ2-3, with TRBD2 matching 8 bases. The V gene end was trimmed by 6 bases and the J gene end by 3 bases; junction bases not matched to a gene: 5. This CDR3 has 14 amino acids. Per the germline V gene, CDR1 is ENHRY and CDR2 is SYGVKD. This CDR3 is CAIRSGSWTDTQYF. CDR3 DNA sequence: TGTGCCATCAGGAGCGGGAGTTGGACAGATACGCAGTATTTT.

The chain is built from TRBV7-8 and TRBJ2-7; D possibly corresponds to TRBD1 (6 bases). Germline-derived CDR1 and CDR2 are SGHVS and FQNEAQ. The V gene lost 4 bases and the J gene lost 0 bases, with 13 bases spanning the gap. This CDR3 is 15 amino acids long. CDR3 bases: TGTGCCAGCAGCTATACAGGGAGAAACTCCTACGAGCAGTACTTC. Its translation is CASSYTGRNSYEQYF.

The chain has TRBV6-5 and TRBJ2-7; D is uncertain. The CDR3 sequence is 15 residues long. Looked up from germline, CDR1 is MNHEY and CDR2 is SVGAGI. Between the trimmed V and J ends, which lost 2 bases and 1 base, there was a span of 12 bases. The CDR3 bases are TGTGCCAGCAGTTACGCTTGGGCGGAATCCTACGAGCAGTACTTC. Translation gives CASSYAWAESYEQYF.

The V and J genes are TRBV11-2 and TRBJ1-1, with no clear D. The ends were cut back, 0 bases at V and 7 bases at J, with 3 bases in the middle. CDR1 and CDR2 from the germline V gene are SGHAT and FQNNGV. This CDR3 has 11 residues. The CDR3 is CASSLDFEAFF. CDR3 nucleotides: TGTGCCAGCAGCTTAGATTTTGAAGCTTTCTTT.

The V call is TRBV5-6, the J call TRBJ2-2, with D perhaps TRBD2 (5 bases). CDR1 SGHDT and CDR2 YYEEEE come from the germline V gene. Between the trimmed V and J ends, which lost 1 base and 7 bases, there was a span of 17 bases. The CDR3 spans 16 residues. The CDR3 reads CASSLLQRQEVGELFF. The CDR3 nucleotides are TGTGCCAGCAGCTTGTTACAACGGCAGGAGGTCGGGGAGCTGTTTTTT. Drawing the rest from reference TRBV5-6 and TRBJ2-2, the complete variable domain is DAGVTQSPTHLIKTRGQQVTLRCSPKSGHDTVSWYQQALGQGPQFIFQYYEEEERQRGNFPDRFSGHQFPNYSSELNVNALLLGDSALYLCASSLLQRQEVGELFFGEGSRLTVL.

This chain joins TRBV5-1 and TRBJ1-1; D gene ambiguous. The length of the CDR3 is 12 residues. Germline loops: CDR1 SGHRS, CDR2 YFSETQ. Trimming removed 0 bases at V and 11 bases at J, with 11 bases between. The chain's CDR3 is CASSLATGRAFF. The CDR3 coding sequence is TGCGCCAGCAGCTTGGCGACCGGTAGGGCTTTCTTT.

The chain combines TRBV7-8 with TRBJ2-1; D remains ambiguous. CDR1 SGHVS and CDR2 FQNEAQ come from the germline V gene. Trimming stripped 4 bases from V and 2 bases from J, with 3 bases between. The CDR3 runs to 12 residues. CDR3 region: CASSSAYNEQFF. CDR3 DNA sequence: TGTGCCAGCAGCTCAGCCTACAATGAGCAGTTCTTC.

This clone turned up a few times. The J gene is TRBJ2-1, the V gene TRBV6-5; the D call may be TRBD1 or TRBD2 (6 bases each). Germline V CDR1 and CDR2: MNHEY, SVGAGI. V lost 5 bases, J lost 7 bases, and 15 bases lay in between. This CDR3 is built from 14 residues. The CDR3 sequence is CASSGGLITNEQFF. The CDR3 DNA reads TGTGCCAGCAGTGGGGGGCTAATCACGAATGAGCAGTTCTTC.

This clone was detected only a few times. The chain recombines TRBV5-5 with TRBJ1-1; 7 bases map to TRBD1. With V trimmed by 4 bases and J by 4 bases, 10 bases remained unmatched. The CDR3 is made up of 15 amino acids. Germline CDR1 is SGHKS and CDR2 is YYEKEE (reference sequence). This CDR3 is CASSVRQGFATEAFF. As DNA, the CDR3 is TGTGCCAGCAGCGTCAGACAGGGTTTTGCCACTGAAGCTTTCTTT.